Listed below are T cell receptor beta chains from one sample, sequenced in a study of technical replicates of blood from four donors. Clones were sequenced by immunoSEQ multiplex PCR, and TCRdb holds only the in-frame ones, with some missing. The top ten hold approximately 7.4% of the sample, which has around 13,000 clones, roughly 94% seen once. Sequencing was done on a sample of PBMCs. These receptors all stem from a human donor in good health. Both conserved end residues are part of each CDR3. Each record gives: J gene, clone size, V gene, D gene, CDR3 DNA, CDR3 protein. The D gene is left open where the match is weak. Clone size is stated in some rows and not others, as once, few, many or a class when expanded.

TRBJ2-2	-	TRBV27	-	TGTGCCAGCAATGGAGACACCGGGGAGCTGTTTTTT	CASNGDTGELFF
TRBJ2-1	-	TRBV5-1	TRBD1	TGCGCCAGCAGCATTACGGGACAGCTGGCCTTAGGTGAGCAGTTCTTC	CASSITGQLALGEQFF
TRBJ2-2	-	TRBV2	-	TGTGCCAGCACTGGGACTGTTAACACCGGGGAGCTGTTTTTT	CASTGTVNTGELFF
TRBJ1-2	once	TRBV7-8	-	TGTGCCAGCAGCTTAGTATCGGGGGATGGCTACACCTTC	CASSLVSGDGYTF
TRBJ1-2	-	TRBV7-5	-	TGTGTCAGAAGCTTACGGGGGGTTTTGGGGCAGGGGAATATCTATGGCTACACCTTC	CVRSLRGVLGQGNIYGYTF
TRBJ2-7	large	TRBV5-1	TRBD1	TGCGCCAGCAGCTTGGAACCTACGGGACAGGGCATCTATGGGCAGTACTTC	CASSLEPTGQGIYGQYF
TRBJ2-1	-	TRBV10-3	TRBD2	TGTGCCATCAGATGGACTAGCGGGAGCGATGAGCAGTTCTTC	CAIRWTSGSDEQFF
TRBJ1-2	-	TRBV6-1	TRBD1	TGTGCCAGCAGCCCCAGGGGGCGCAAAGACTATGGCTACACCTTC	CASSPRGRKDYGYTF
TRBJ1-5	-	TRBV7-9	TRBD1	TGTGCCAGCAGCTGGGGAGGACAGGGGAATCAGCCCCAGCATTTT	CASSWGGQGNQPQHF
TRBJ2-1	-	TRBV10-3	-	TGTGCCATCAGTTCAGGTATCAGCAATGAGCAGTTCTTC	CAISSGISNEQFF
TRBJ2-3	-	TRBV5-1	TRBD1	TGCGCCAGCTCTGGACAGGACGCTAGCACAGATACGCAGTATTTT	CASSGQDASTDTQYF
TRBJ2-2	-	TRBV7-9	-	TGTGCCAGCAGCTTCGAGACAGGCAACACCGGGGAGCTGTTTTTT	CASSFETGNTGELFF
TRBJ2-7	-	TRBV11-2	TRBD2	TGTGCCAGCAGCCCTATAGCGGGAGCGGGTTCCTACGAGCAGTACTTC	CASSPIAGAGSYEQYF
TRBJ2-4	-	TRBV15	-	TGTGCCACCAGCAGAGAAGGAGGAGACAAAAACATTCAGTACTTC	CATSREGGDKNIQYF
TRBJ1-2	-	TRBV19	-	TGTGCCAGTAGTGATTACGGGACATCCAACTATGGCTACACCTTC	CASSDYGTSNYGYTF
TRBJ2-1	few	TRBV4-1	TRBD2	TGCGCCAGCAGCACGCAACTAGCGGGAGAGGGTAATGAGCAGTTCTTC	CASSTQLAGEGNEQFF
TRBJ2-5	-	TRBV10-2	TRBD2	TGCGCCAGCAGAAATAGCGGGAGCCAAGAGACCCAGTACTTC	CASRNSGSQETQYF
TRBJ1-2	-	TRBV5-1	-	TGCGCCAGCAGCTTGACGGCGGATGGCTACACCTTC	CASSLTADGYTF
TRBJ2-1	once	TRBV12-5	TRBD2	TGTGCTAGTGGTTTGGTACGTGGACTAGCCCTGGGTTGGAGGTTGAACAATGAGCAGTTCTTC	CASGLVRGLALGWRLNNEQFF
TRBJ2-4	-	TRBV30	-	TGTGCCTGGAGTAAGGCCGGGGGAAACATTCAGTACTTC	CAWSKAGGNIQYF
TRBJ2-7	-	TRBV4-1	TRBD1	TGCGCCAGCAGCCCGGGGACAGGGATAACCTACGAGCAGTACTTC	CASSPGTGITYEQYF
TRBJ2-1	-	TRBV6-5	-	TGTGCCAGCTCAGGGACACGGCAAGGGTACGAGCAGTTCTTC	CASSGTRQGYEQFF
TRBJ2-7	-	TRBV4-1	TRBD2	TGCGCCAGCAGCCAAGTATTACTAGCGGGTTCCAAACCCTCCTACGAGCAGTACTTC	CASSQVLLAGSKPSYEQYF
TRBJ2-2	-	TRBV7-3	TRBD2	TGTGCCAGCAGCTTTAGCGGGAGGGCCTCCACCGGGGAGCTGTTTTTT	CASSFSGRASTGELFF
TRBJ2-2	-	TRBV7-6	TRBD2	TGTGCCAGCAGGGGAGGGAGCGGGACCGGGGAGCTGTTTTTT	CASRGGSGTGELFF
TRBJ2-1	-	TRBV19	TRBD1	TGTGCCAGTAGTGGGGGACAGCTATTCTACAATGAGCAGTTCTTC	CASSGGQLFYNEQFF
TRBJ2-1	-	TRBV7-3	TRBD2	TGTGCCAGCGCGGGGGGGGGTTTTGATGAGCAGTTCTTC	CASAGGGFDEQFF
TRBJ2-5	-	TRBV7-9	TRBD2	TGTGCCAGCAACGCTAAGACACTAGCGGGAGGGCCTGGTGAGACCCAGTACTTC	CASNAKTLAGGPGETQYF
TRBJ1-5	-	TRBV6-1	TRBD1	TGTGCCAGCAGCTGGGACAGTTCAGAGCAGCCCCAGCATTTT	CASSWDSSEQPQHF
TRBJ2-7	-	TRBV6-1	TRBD1	TGTGCCACCCTGCCGGGACAGGGCTACGAGCAGTACTTC	CATLPGQGYEQYF
TRBJ2-1	-	TRBV7-7	TRBD2	TGTGCCAGCAGCCCCCTGGCCGGGACTAGCATCGATGAGCAGTTCTTC	CASSPLAGTSIDEQFF
TRBJ2-1	-	TRBV9	TRBD2	TGTGCCAGCAGCGTAAGCTTAGGACTAGCGGACCTATACAATGAGCAGTTCTTC	CASSVSLGLADLYNEQFF
TRBJ2-2	-	TRBV19	-	TGTGCCAGTAGTGTTCACTACGATAGTGGGGAGCTGTTTTTT	CASSVHYDSGELFF
TRBJ2-7	-	TRBV5-1	-	TGCGCCAGCAGCTTGGCAGGGGCGTCCTACGAGCAGTACTTC	CASSLAGASYEQYF
TRBJ2-2	-	TRBV7-9	-	TGTGCCAGCAGCTTTAACCCGGGGACCGGGGAGCTGTTTTTT	CASSFNPGTGELFF
TRBJ2-3	-	TRBV5-6	TRBD2	TGTGCCAGCAGCTTGGCCGGGGGACTAGCGGGAGGTACGCAGTATTTT	CASSLAGGLAGGTQYF
TRBJ1-5	once	TRBV2	TRBD1	TGTGCCAGCAGTGAATGGACAGGGGGTAATCAGCCCCAGCATTTT	CASSEWTGGNQPQHF
TRBJ2-1	-	TRBV6-4	TRBD2	TGTGCCAGCAAACTTTCCGGGACTAGCGGGCATGAGCAGTTCTTC	CASKLSGTSGHEQFF
TRBJ2-7	-	TRBV10-3	-	TGTGCCATCAAAACCGGGACTTTTTCCTACGAGCAGTACTTC	CAIKTGTFSYEQYF
TRBJ2-1	-	TRBV5-1	-	TGCGCCAGCAGCTCCGGGTCCTACAATGAGCAGTTCTTC	CASSSGSYNEQFF
TRBJ2-3	-	TRBV27	-	TGTGCCAGCAGTTCCCGTACGCTACTCCCAGATACGCAGTATTTT	CASSSRTLLPDTQYF
TRBJ2-1	once	TRBV23-1	TRBD1	TGCGCCAGCAGTCTCCGGGACAGGGAGCTCTATGAGCAGTTCTTC	CASSLRDRELYEQFF
TRBJ1-4	-	TRBV21-1	-	TGTGCCAGCAGCCCAACAAAAAGTCAGGGACAGGGGGATAATGAAAAACTGTTTTTT	CASSPTKSQGQGDNEKLFF
TRBJ2-2	-	TRBV7-9	-	TGTGCCAGCAGCTTAGGGCAGGAGGTGCACACCGGGGAGCTGTTTTTT	CASSLGQEVHTGELFF
TRBJ2-1	-	TRBV7-3	-	TGTGCCAGCAGCTTAATGGGCTCCACCTACAATGAGCAGTTCTTC	CASSLMGSTYNEQFF
TRBJ2-5	-	TRBV5-1	-	TGCGCCAGCAGCTTGGCAGGGTCCCAAGAGACCCAGTACTTC	CASSLAGSQETQYF
TRBJ2-1	-	TRBV29-1	TRBD2	TGCAGCGTCGAGAGGACTAGCGGGGGGAATGAGCAGTTCTTC	CSVERTSGGNEQFF
TRBJ1-1	-	TRBV7-7	-	TGTGCCAGCAGCCCCATCGGGGGATCGAACACTGAAGCTTTCTTT	CASSPIGGSNTEAFF
TRBJ1-2	-	TRBV30	TRBD1	TGTGCCTGGAGTCGACAGGGGGTGCATGGCTACACCTTC	CAWSRQGVHGYTF
TRBJ2-5	-	TRBV5-1	TRBD1	TGCGCCAGCAGCACCGGACAGGGATTGGGGACCCAGTACTTC	CASSTGQGLGTQYF
TRBJ2-7	-	TRBV27	-	TGTGCCAGCAGTCGGGGACAAATCTACGAGCAGTACTTC	CASSRGQIYEQYF
TRBJ2-3	-	TRBV7-2	-	TGTGCCAGCAGCTTACAGGGGATAAGCACAGATACGCAGTATTTT	CASSLQGISTDTQYF
TRBJ2-1	once	TRBV19	TRBD2	TGTGCCAGTAGTTTGAGCGGGAGGGCCCAGGAGCAGTTCTTC	CASSLSGRAQEQFF
TRBJ1-2	-	TRBV7-2	-	TGTGCCAGCAGCTTAGGCGAGGGAGACGTTGGCTACACCTTC	CASSLGEGDVGYTF
TRBJ1-1	-	TRBV6-5	TRBD1	TGTGCCAGCAGTGCCCGGACAGGTAGCACTGAAGCTTTCTTT	CASSARTGSTEAFF
TRBJ2-2	-	TRBV19	TRBD2	TGTGCCAGTAGTCTACGGACTAGTGTGACGGGGGAGCTGTTTTTT	CASSLRTSVTGELFF
TRBJ2-4	-	TRBV6-1	TRBD1	TGTGCCAGCAGTGAATCTTCATCCGGGACAGACCTATTATTAGCCAAAAACATTCAGTACTTC	CASSESSSGTDLLLAKNIQYF
TRBJ2-2	-	TRBV6-1	-	TGTGCCAGCAGTGGACTCTCGAACACCGGGGAGCTGTTTTTT	CASSGLSNTGELFF
TRBJ1-4	-	TRBV5-1	-	TGCGCCAGCAGAGACTCCAATGAAAAACTGTTTTTT	CASRDSNEKLFF